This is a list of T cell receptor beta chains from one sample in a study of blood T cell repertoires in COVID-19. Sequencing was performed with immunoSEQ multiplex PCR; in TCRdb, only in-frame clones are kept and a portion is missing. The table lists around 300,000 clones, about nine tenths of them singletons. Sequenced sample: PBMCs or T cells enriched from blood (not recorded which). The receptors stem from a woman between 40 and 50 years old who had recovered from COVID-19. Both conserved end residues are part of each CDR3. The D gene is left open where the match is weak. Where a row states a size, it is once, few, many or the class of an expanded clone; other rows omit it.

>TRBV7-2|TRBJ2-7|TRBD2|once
TGTGCCAGCAGCTTAGTGGGACTAGCCAGCGAGCAGTACTTC
CASSLVGLASEQYF
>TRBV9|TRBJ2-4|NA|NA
TGTGCCAGCAGCGCGTCCTCAGGGGGGATGGTGAACATTCAGTACTTC
CASSASSGGMVNIQYF
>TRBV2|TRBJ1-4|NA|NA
TGTGCCAGCTCCAGGGGCCATGAAAAACTGTTTTTT
CASSRGHEKLFF
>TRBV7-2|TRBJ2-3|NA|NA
TGTGCCAGCAGCGCATGGCGGCCCTCACCCACAGATACGCAGTATTTT
CASSAWRPSPTDTQYF
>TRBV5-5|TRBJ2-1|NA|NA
TGTGCCAGCAGCCTGCGGGGCCCTTTTTACAATGAGCAGTTCTTC
CASSLRGPFYNEQFF
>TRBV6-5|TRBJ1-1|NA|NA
TGTGCCAGCAGTAAGGGGCAATTCAACACTGAAGCTTTCTTT
CASSKGQFNTEAFF
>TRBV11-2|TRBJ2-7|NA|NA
TGTGCCAGCAGCTTAAACCCGGGTTCCCCCACTGTTCTAACCTACGAGCAGTACTTC
CASSLNPGSPTVLTYEQYF
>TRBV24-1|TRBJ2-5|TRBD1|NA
TGTGCCACCAGTGATGACAGGGATGAGACCCAGTACTTC
CATSDDRDETQYF
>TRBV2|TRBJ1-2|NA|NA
TGTGCCAGCAAGACAGATCTTGATGGCTACACCTTC
CASKTDLDGYTF
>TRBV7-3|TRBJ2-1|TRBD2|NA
TGTGCCAGCAGCCCTAGCGGGACTTTGGTCAATGAGCAGTTCTTC
CASSPSGTLVNEQFF
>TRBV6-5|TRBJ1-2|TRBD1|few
TGTGCCAGCAGTTACCTCTCTAAGGGGGCAAGAGGCTACACCTTC
CASSYLSKGARGYTF
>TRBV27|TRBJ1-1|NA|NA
TGTGCCAGCAGTTTAGTGGCGGGAGAGGCTTTCTTT
CASSLVAGEAFF
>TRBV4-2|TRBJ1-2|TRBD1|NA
TGTGCCAGCAGCCAAGATGAGGGGACAGTCGGGAATGGCTACACCTTC
CASSQDEGTVGNGYTF
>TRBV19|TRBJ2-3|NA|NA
TGTGCCAGTAGTATAGGGCAGGTGGTCACAGATACGCAGTATTTT
CASSIGQVVTDTQYF
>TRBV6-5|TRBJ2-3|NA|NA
TGTGCCAGCATTCGGAGCGGAGCTAGCACAGATACGCAGTATTTT
CASIRSGASTDTQYF
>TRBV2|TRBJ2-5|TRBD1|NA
TGTGCCAGCATACTGGACAGGGAAGAGACCCAGTACTTC
CASILDREETQYF
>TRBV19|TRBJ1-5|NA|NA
TGTGCCAGTAACACAGACAATCAGCCCCAGCATTTT
CASNTDNQPQHF
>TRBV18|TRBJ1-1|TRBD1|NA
TGTGCCAGCTCACCACGCATAACACAGGGGGCTAGAGACACTGAAGCTTTCTTT
CASSPRITQGARDTEAFF
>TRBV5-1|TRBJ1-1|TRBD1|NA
TGCGCCAGCAGCCGATACAGGGGCGGCACTGAAGCTTTCTTT
CASSRYRGGTEAFF
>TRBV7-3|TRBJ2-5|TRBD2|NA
TGTGCCAGCAGCCTAACTAGCGGGAGGCCGGAGACCCAGTACTTC
CASSLTSGRPETQYF
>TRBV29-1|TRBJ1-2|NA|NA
TGCAGCTCGCGACAAATGTGCGAGGACAGACGTGGAATGATCTACCTCTATGGCTACACCTTC
CSSRQMCEDRRGMIYLYGYTF
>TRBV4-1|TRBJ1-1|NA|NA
TGCGCCAGCAGCCAACCCCAGGGACTGAACAGATTCATGAACACTGAAGCTTTCTTT
CASSQPQGLNRFMNTEAFF
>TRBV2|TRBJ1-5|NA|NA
TGTGCCAGCAGACCGGGACTTTTTAGCAATCAGCCCCAGCATTTT
CASRPGLFSNQPQHF
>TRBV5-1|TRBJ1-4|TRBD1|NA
TGCGCCAGCAGCGCGGTGACAGGGGTCGAAAAACTGTTTTTT
CASSAVTGVEKLFF
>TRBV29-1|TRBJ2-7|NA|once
TGCAGCGTTGAAATTCGACAGAACTACGAGCAGTACTTC
CSVEIRQNYEQYF
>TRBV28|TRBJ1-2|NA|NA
TGTGCCAGCACGACTCCTAACTATGGCTACACCTTC
CASTTPNYGYTF
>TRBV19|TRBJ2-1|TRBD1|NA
TGTGCCAGTAGTCGGACAGGGCCCTACAATGAGCAGTTCTTC
CASSRTGPYNEQFF
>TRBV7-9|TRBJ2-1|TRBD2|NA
TGTGCCAGCAGCCCGCCCCCCGGGACTAGCGGGGGAAACTACAATGAGCAGTTCTTC
CASSPPPGTSGGNYNEQFF
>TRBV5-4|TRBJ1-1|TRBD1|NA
TGTGCCAGCAGCTTTTCAGGGGGGAACACTGAAGCTTTCTTT
CASSFSGGNTEAFF
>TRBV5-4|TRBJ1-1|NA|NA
TGTGCCAGCAGCTTGCAGGGGCACGACACTGAAGCTTTCTTT
CASSLQGHDTEAFF
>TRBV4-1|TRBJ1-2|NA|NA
TGCGCCAGCAGCCAGTGGACAGCTAACTATGGCTACACCTTC
CASSQWTANYGYTF
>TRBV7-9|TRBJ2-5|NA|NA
TGTGCCAGCAGCCCAACAGTACACCAAGAGACCCAGTACTTC
CASSPTVHQETQYF
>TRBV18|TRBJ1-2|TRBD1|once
TGTGCCAGCTCACCGCGAGCCACAGGGGGCGGCAGGGGTGTATATGGCTACACCTTC
CASSPRATGGGRGVYGYTF
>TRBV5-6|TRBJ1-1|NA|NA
TGTGCCAGCAGCTTTCGGGGGGCTTTCCCCCGTGAAGCTTTCTTT
CASSFRGAFPREAFF
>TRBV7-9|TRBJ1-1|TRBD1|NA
TGTGCCAGCAGCTTGTCAGGGGGCACTGAAGCTTTCTTT
CASSLSGGTEAFF
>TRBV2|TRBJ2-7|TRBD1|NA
TGTGCCAGCAGGGACAGGGGGCCTGAGCAGTACTTC
CASRDRGPEQYF
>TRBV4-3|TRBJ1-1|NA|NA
TGCGCCAGCAGCCAAGGAGGGCCGGGTGAAGCTTTCTTT
CASSQGGPGEAFF
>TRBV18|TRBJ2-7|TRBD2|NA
TGTGCCAGCTCACCAGCTAGCGGGAGCTACGAGCAGTACTTC
CASSPASGSYEQYF